The 26 T cell receptor beta chains below come from one sample, sequenced in a study of identical twins. A single record per CDR3 protein comes from TCRdb applying MiXCR to the 5' RACE reads. This repertoire shows some 210,000 distinct CDR3 sequences, about 15% found once; its top ten account for over 35%. This same sample was also taken into another study, of T cells expressing NK-cell markers.

Sequencing used CD8+ T cells sorted from blood. The receptors here all came from a woman in her late teens or twenties in good health.

This clonotype has a handful of counts. The rearrangement links TRBV5-6 to TRBJ2-3; D is unclear. The CDR3 extends over 13 amino acids. The V gene lost 0 bases and the J gene lost 4 bases, with 6 bases spanning the gap. The germline CDR1 and CDR2 sequences are SGHDT and YYEEEE. Here the CDR3 reads CASSLGEPDTQYF. CDR3 sequence (DNA): TGTGCCAGCAGCTTGGGAGAGCCAGATACGCAGTATTTT.

This clonotype came up a few times. The J gene is TRBJ2-3, the V gene TRBV9, with TRBD2 matching over 12 bases. There are 17 residues in the CDR3. The V segment lost 0 bases and the J segment 5 bases; nucleotides outside the gene matches: 7. In germline, CDR1 is SGDLS, CDR2 YYNGEE. Here the CDR3 reads CASSVALAGGPRDTQYF. CDR3 in DNA: TGTGCCAGCAGCGTAGCTCTAGCGGGGGGGCCAAGAGATACGCAGTATTTT.

The V call is TRBV5-1, the J call TRBJ1-4; D might be TRBD1 (6 bases). V lost 1 base, J lost 0 bases, and 7 bases lay in between. This CDR3 is built from 15 residues. Germline V gene sequence: CDR1 SGHRS, CDR2 YFSETQ. The CDR3 is CASSLRQATNEKLFF. CDR3 nucleotide sequence: TGCGCCAGCAGCTTGAGACAGGCAACTAATGAAAAACTGTTTTTT.

The rearrangement uses TRBV29-1 and TRBJ2-2; a possible D gene is TRBD2 (6 bases). The CDR3 is 13 amino acids. Deletions cut 5 bases from V and 6 bases from J, with 13 bases between. CDR1 is SQVTM, CDR2 ANQGSEA, per germline. The CDR3 protein is CSVSGSGAGELFF. In nucleotides, the CDR3 is TGCAGCGTTAGCGGGTCAGGCGCCGGGGAGCTGTTTTTT.

This clonotype was detected many times. The CDR3 sequence: CASSQDSQGVGYEQYF. CDR3 sequence (DNA): TGCGCCAGCAGCCAAGATTCGCAGGGGGTTGGCTACGAGCAGTACTTC. The chain joins TRBV4-1 to TRBJ2-7, with 7 bases fitting TRBD1. This CDR3 has 16 residues. V lost 0 bases to trimming and J lost 3 bases; unmatched junction nucleotides: 8. The germline gives CDR1 MGHRA, CDR2 YSYEKL.

The chain links TRBV12-3 or TRBV12-4 to TRBJ2-4; 11 bases line up with TRBD2. J was trimmed by 0 bases and V by 3 bases; bases with no gene match: 13. This CDR3 contains 20 residues. The CDR3: CASSFPEVLAGGPAKNIQYF. The CDR3 coding sequence is TGTGCCAGCAGTTTTCCTGAAGTATTAGCGGGGGGGCCAGCCAAAAACATTCAGTACTTC.

V is TRBV24-1 and J is TRBJ2-7; 8 nucleotides align to TRBD2. With V trimmed by 0 bases and J by 3 bases, 9 bases remained unmatched. The germline gives CDR1 KGHDR, CDR2 SFDVKD. The CDR3 totals 17 residues. The CDR3 loop is CATSDLHVREDNYEQYF. The DNA for the CDR3 is TGTGCCACCAGTGATTTGCACGTGCGGGAGGATAACTACGAGCAGTACTTC.

This clonotype was detected a few times. Compared with germline, one end of the junction differs, possibly owing to a read error. This chain links TRBV7-7 with TRBJ2-5; D might be TRBD2 (5 bases). The germline V gene encodes CDR1 SSHAT and CDR2 FNYEAQ (reference sequence). The length of the CDR3 is 14 residues. The CDR3 sequence: CASSPATSLETQYF. The CDR3 DNA reads as TGTGCTAGCAGCCCCGCTACTAGTTTGGAGACCCAGTACTTC.

This clonotype was seen more than once but under ten times. This chain uses TRBV19 with TRBJ2-1; 10 positions match TRBD2. The CDR3 is 14 amino acids. Germline CDR1 and CDR2: LNHDA and SQIVND (reference sequence). V trimming: 5 bases; J trimming: 6 bases; junction bases outside the gene matches: 4. CDR3 sequence (DNA): TGTGCCAGTAGTGTTGCTAGCGGGAGCAATGAGCAGTTCTTC. Amino acids: CASSVASGSNEQFF.

This clonotype was seen more than once but under ten times. The gene calls are TRBV9 and TRBJ2-1; maybe TRBD2 (5 bases). The length of the CDR3 is 16 residues. Trimming took 3 bases from V and 1 from J, leaving 14 bases between them. CDR1 and CDR2 (germline): SGDLS, YYNGEE. CDR3 loop: CASSGGPQRSYNEQFF. CDR3 DNA: TGTGCCAGCAGCGGAGGCCCCCAGCGGTCCTACAATGAGCAGTTCTTC.

This clonotype appeared a few times. V is TRBV5-6 and J is TRBJ2-3, with D uncertain. The germline CDR1 and CDR2 sequences are SGHDT and YYEEEE. V was trimmed by 7 bases and J by 2 bases, leaving 5 bases between them. The CDR3 sequence is 11 residues long. In DNA form, the CDR3 reads TGTGCCAGCGGGATCACAGATACGCAGTATTTT. This translates into CASGITDTQYF.

The sample holds a few counts of this clonotype. The gene calls are TRBV5-1 and TRBJ2-1; 7 bases line up with TRBD2. The V and J ends lost 4 bases and 6 bases, in that order; junction bases with no gene match: 10. This CDR3 has 15 amino acids. CDR1 SGHRS and CDR2 YFSETQ come from the germline V gene. The CDR3 nucleotides are TGCGCCAGCAGCCTCCCGGGGAGGGCTGGCAATGAGCAGTTCTTC. Its protein is CASSLPGRAGNEQFF.

This clonotype was seen a handful of times. The chain carries TRBV7-8 and TRBJ2-2, with a tentative D call TRBD1 (6 bases). Germline CDR1 reads SGHVS; CDR2 reads FQNEAQ. Trimming stripped 4 bases from V and 4 bases from J, with 13 bases between. The CDR3 runs 15 residues. The CDR3 DNA follows: TGTGCCAGCAGCTCCCGGGACACGGTCACCGGGGAGCTGTTTTTT. Its protein is CASSSRDTVTGELFF. Variable domain in full (rest from reference TRBV7-8 and TRBJ2-2): GAGVSQSPRYKVAKRGQDVALRCDPISGHVSLFWYQQALGQGPEFLTYFQNEAQLDKSGLPSDRFFAERPEGSVSTLKIQRTQQEDSAVYLCASSSRDTVTGELFFGEGSRLTVL.

A few counts support this clonotype. The genes are TRBV20-1 and TRBJ2-1, with 7 bases lining up with TRBD2. J was trimmed by 3 bases and V by 1 base; bases with no gene match: 6. The CDR3 covers 15 residues. CDR1 and CDR2 (germline): DFQATT, SNEGSKA (reference sequence). CDR3 sequence (DNA): TGCAGTGCTAGAGGGCTAGCGGATTACTACAATGAGCAGTTCTTC. Its translation: CSARGLADYYNEQFF.

This rearrangement joins TRBV6-2 or TRBV6-3 to TRBJ1-6; D is ambiguous. The CDR3 has 16 amino acids. Germline lookup yields CDR1 MNHEY and CDR2 SVGEGT. V lost 6 bases to trimming and J lost 4 bases, with 16 bases between them. CDR3 sequence reads: CASSPKVADYNSPLHF. Here the CDR3 DNA reads TGTGCCAGCAGCCCGAAGGTAGCGGATTATAATTCACCCCTCCACTTT.

This clonotype was observed a few times. The genes are TRBV7-6 and TRBJ1-6, with TRBD1 matching 10 bases. Germline V gene lookup returns CDR1 SGHVS and CDR2 FNYEAQ. CDR3 size: 16 residues. J lost 4 bases, V lost 0 bases, and 0 bases had no gene match. CDR3: CASSLAGQGYNSPLHF. DNA of the CDR3: TGTGCCAGCAGCTTAGCGGGACAGGGGTATAATTCACCCCTCCACTTT.

This chain connects TRBV30 to TRBJ2-3, with a possible D match to TRBD2 (5 bases). Trimming took 2 bases from V and 0 from J, leaving 9 bases between them. The CDR3 runs to 14 residues. Per the germline V gene, CDR1 is GTSNPN and CDR2 is SVGIG (reference sequence). The CDR3 region is CAWSKGGSTDTQYF. The CDR3 coding sequence is TGTGCCTGGAGTAAGGGCGGGAGCACAGATACGCAGTATTTT.

The chain is built from TRBV9 and TRBJ1-1; D is unclear. The length of the CDR3 is 13 residues. CDR1 is SGDLS and CDR2 is YYNGEE in the germline V gene. Trimming stripped 0 bases from V and 8 bases from J, with 11 bases between. CDR3 amino acids: CASSVVYIPEAFF. CDR3 nucleotides: TGTGCCAGCAGCGTAGTTTACATTCCCGAAGCTTTCTTT.

The rearrangement joins TRBV9 to TRBJ2-2, with TRBD2 as a possible D gene (6 bases). Germline CDR1 and CDR2: SGDLS and YYNGEE. This CDR3 is built from 13 residues. Trimming left V 3 bases short and J 7 bases short, with 10 bases between. Written as DNA, the CDR3 is TGTGCCAGCAGCGGCCTCGGGGGCGGGGAGCTGTTTTTT. Translating it yields CASSGLGGGELFF.

The genes are TRBV30 and TRBJ2-3; D gene ambiguous. V was clipped by 3 bases and J by 1 base, with 11 bases between them. The germline V gene encodes CDR1 GTSNPN and CDR2 SVGIG (reference sequence). This CDR3 contains 14 residues. CDR3 sequence: CAWSPGTRTDTQYF. CDR3 DNA: TGTGCCTGGAGCCCGGGTACACGCACAGATACGCAGTATTTT. Drawing the rest from reference TRBV30 and TRBJ2-3, the complete variable domain is SQTIHQWPATLVQPVGSPLSLECTVEGTSNPNLYWYRQAAGRGLQLLFYSVGIGQISSEVPQNLSASRPQDRQFILSSKKLLLSDSGFYLCAWSPGTRTDTQYFGPGTRLTVL.

This clonotype was recorded a few times. The gene calls are TRBV2 and TRBJ2-7, with D perhaps matching TRBD1 or TRBD2 (5 bases each). Trimming cost V 7 bases and J 2 bases, with 18 bases left between them. Germline CDR1 reads SNHLY; CDR2 reads FYNNEI. There are 15 residues in the CDR3. CDR3 DNA sequence: TGTGCCAGCACCGGTATTCGGGGCCGAGCCTACGAGCAGTACTTC. Protein: CASTGIRGRAYEQYF. The full variable domain, its missing parts supplied by reference TRBV2 and TRBJ2-7, is EPEVTQTPSHQVTQMGQEVILRCVPISNHLYFYWYRQILGQKVEFLVSFYNNEISEKSEIFDDQFSVERPDGSNFTLKIRSTKLEDSAMYFCASTGIRGRAYEQYFGPGTRLTVT.

The rearrangement links TRBV4-3 to TRBJ2-7, with 14 bases lining up with TRBD2. This CDR3 contains 16 residues. V gave up 0 bases and J gave up 4 bases; unmatched junction bases: 2. CDR1 and CDR2 (germline): LGHNA, YSLEER. For the CDR3, the DNA is TGCGCCAGCAGCCAAGACTGGACTAGCGGGAGGTACGAGCAGTACTTC. Its translation is CASSQDWTSGRYEQYF.

The genes are TRBV10-1 and TRBJ2-4; maybe TRBD2 (6 bases). The CDR3 is 14 amino acids. Germline loops: CDR1 WNHNN, CDR2 SYGVQD (reference sequence). V lost 2 bases to trimming and J lost 5 bases, with 10 bases between them. CDR3 nucleotide sequence: TGCGCCAGCAGTGAGGGAGGGGTCGAAAACATTCAGTACTTC. Residues: CASSEGGVENIQYF.

This clonotype occurred a few times. V gene TRBV5-1 combines with J gene TRBJ2-7; D may match TRBD1 or TRBD2 (5 bases each). This CDR3 comprises 14 residues. Germline CDR1 and CDR2: SGHRS and YFSETQ. V dropped 4 bases and J dropped 2 bases, with 13 bases sitting between them. This CDR3 is CASSPRDATYEQYF. Here the CDR3 DNA reads TGCGCCAGCAGCCCCCGGGACGCTACCTACGAGCAGTACTTC.

The rearrangement joins TRBV7-2 to TRBJ1-5, with D hard to call. This CDR3 comprises 15 residues. CDR1 is SGHTA, CDR2 FQGNSA, per germline. V was shortened by 5 bases and J by 2 bases, with 13 bases between the two germline ends. CDR3 coding DNA: TGTGCCAGCAGCCTGACACCCTCGGGCAATCAGCCCCAGCATTTT. Encoded protein: CASSLTPSGNQPQHF.

The chain has TRBV27 and TRBJ2-1; perhaps TRBD2 as D (5 bases). The CDR3 extends over 16 amino acids. With 3 bases removed from V and 1 base from J, the gap between germline ends came to 13 bases. The germline gives CDR1 MNHEY, CDR2 SMNVEV (reference sequence). The CDR3 reads CASSFLSGLSYNEQFF. As DNA, the CDR3 is TGTGCCAGCAGTTTCTTATCGGGGTTGTCCTACAATGAGCAGTTCTTC.